At least ten counts were recorded for the clone carrying this TCR beta chain. Antigen: not known. TCRdb ran MiXCR on the multiplex PCR reads and lists one entry per CDR3 protein. The sample shows 180,000 or so distinct CDR3 sequences, around 33% of them seen only once. Breast cancer patients provided tissue from their axillary draining lymph nodes. The sample is drawn from a study of breast tumors, draining lymph nodes, adjacent tissues. Regarding the study as a whole: Data only fit, rather than demonstrated, lymph node origin of most tumor T cells. Compared with basal-like, luminal-like tumors shared significantly more repertoire with nontumor tissue. Tumor TCR diversity was below lymph nodes but above nontumor tissue. Most tumor T cells seemingly derive from lymph node, then expand in tumor.

The sequenced sample was axillary lymph node tissue. This receptor was taken from a female donor with breast cancer. Some clones in this sample may be carry-over from other donors' samples.

CDR3 in amino acids: CASSPPRQGDYEQYF. The CDR3 DNA is TGTGCCAGCAGTCCCCCCCGACAGGGAGACTACGAGCAGTACTTC. This chain joins TRBV6-5 and TRBJ2-7; 7 nucleotides align to TRBD1. The CDR3 covers 15 residues. The J segment lost 3 bases and the V segment lost 5 bases, leaving 10 bases of the junction unmatched. The germline gives CDR1 MNHEY, CDR2 SVGAGI.